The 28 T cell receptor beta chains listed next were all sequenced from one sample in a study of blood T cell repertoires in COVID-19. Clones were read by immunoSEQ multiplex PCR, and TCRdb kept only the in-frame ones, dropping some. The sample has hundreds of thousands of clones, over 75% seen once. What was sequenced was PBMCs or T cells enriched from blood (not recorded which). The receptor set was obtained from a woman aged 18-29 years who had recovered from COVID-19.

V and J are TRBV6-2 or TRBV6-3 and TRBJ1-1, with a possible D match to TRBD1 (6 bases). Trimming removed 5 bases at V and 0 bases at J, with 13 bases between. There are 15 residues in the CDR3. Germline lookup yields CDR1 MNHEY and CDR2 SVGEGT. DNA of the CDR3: TGTGCCAGCAGTGCAGTCACAGGGATGAACACTGAAGCTTTCTTT. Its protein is CASSAVTGMNTEAFF.

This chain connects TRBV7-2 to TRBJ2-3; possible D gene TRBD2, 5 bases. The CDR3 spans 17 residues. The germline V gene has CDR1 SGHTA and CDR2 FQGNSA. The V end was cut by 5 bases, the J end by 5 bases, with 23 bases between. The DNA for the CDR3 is TGTGCCAGCAGCCCTGGACTGCTTGTCGGGATTAGAGATACGCAGTATTTT. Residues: CASSPGLLVGIRDTQYF.

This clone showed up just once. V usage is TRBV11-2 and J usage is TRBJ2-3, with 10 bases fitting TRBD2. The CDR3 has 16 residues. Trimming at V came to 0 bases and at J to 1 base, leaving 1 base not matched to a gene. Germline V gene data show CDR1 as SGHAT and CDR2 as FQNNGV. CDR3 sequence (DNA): TGTGCCAGCAGCTTAGATCTAGCGGGGGGCACAGATACGCAGTATTTT. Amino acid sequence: CASSLDLAGGTDTQYF.

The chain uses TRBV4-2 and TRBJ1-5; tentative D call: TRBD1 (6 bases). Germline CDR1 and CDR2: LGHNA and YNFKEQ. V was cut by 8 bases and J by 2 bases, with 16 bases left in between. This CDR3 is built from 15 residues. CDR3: CASGDAQGGNQPQHF. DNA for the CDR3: TGTGCCAGCGGAGATGCACAGGGTGGCAATCAGCCCCAGCATTTT.

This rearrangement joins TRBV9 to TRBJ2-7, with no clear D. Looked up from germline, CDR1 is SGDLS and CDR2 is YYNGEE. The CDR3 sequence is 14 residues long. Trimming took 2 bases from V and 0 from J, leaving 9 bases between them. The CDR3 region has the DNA TGTGCCAGCAGCGTTGGCCCTAGCTCCTACGAGCAGTACTTC. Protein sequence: CASSVGPSSYEQYF.

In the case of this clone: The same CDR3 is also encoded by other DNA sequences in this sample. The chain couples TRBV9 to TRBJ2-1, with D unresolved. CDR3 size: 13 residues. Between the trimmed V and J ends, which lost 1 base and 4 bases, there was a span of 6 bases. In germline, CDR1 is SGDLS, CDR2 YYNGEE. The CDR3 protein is CASSVQTYNEQFF. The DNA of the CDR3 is TGTGCCAGCAGCGTACAGACTTACAATGAGCAGTTCTTC. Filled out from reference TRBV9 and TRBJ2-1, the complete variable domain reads DSGVTQTPKHLITATGQRVTLRCSPRSGDLSVYWYQQSLDQGLQFLIQYYNGEERAKGNILERFSAQQFPDLHSELNLSSLELGDSALYFCASSVQTYNEQFFGPGTRLTVL.

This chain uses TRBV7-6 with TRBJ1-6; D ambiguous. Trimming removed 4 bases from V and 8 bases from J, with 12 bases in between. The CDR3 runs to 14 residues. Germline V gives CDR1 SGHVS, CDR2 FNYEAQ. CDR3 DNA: TGTGCCAGCAGCTACAGAACGACCGATTCACCCCTCCACTTT. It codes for CASSYRTTDSPLHF.

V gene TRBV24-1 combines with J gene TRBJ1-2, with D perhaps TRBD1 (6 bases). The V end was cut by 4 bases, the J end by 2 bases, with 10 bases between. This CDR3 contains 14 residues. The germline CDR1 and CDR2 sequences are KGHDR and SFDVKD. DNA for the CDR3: TGTGCCACCAGTGACTACAGGGTGAACTATGGCTACACCTTC. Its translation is CATSDYRVNYGYTF.

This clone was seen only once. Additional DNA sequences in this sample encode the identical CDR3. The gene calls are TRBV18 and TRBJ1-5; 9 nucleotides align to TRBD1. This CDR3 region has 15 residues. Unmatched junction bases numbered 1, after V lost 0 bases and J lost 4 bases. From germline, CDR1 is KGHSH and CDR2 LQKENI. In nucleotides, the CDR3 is TGTGCCAGCTCACCACCGGGACAGGGAAATCAGCCCCAGCATTTT. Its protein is CASSPPGQGNQPQHF.

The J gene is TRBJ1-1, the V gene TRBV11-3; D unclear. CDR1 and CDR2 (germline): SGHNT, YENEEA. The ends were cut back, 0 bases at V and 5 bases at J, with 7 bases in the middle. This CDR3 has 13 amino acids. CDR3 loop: CASSLDGGTEAFF. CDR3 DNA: TGTGCCAGCAGCTTAGATGGAGGAACTGAAGCTTTCTTT.

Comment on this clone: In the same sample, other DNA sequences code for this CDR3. This CDR3 reads CASSPPGGNQPQHF. CDR3 nucleotide sequence: TGTGCCAGCTCACCCCCAGGTGGCAATCAGCCCCAGCATTTT. The chain employs TRBV18 and TRBJ1-5; no firm D call. The CDR3 runs to 14 residues. Germline values: CDR1 KGHSH, CDR2 LQKENI. Between the trimmed V and J ends, which lost 3 bases and 2 bases, there was a span of 8 bases.

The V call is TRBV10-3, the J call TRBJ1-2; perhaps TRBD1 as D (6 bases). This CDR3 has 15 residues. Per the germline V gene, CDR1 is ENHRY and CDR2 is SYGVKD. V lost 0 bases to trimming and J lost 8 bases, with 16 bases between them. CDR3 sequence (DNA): TGTGCCATCAGTGAGTCGACAGGCCCCGTGCGGGGCTACACCTTC. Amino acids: CAISESTGPVRGYTF.

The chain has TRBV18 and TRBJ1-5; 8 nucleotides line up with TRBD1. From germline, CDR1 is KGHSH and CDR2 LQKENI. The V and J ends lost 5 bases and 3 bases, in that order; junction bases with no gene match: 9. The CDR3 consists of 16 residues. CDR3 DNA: TGTGCCAGCTCAGCTCTCGGACAGGGAATCAATCAGCCCCAGCATTTT. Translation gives CASSALGQGINQPQHF.

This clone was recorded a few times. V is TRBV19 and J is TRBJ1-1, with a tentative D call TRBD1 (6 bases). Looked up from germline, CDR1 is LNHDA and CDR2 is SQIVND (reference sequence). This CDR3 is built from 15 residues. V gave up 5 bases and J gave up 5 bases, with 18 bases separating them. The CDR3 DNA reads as TGTGCCAGTAGTTCCCAGACAGGATTTAGTACTGAAGCTTTCTTT. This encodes CASSSQTGFSTEAFF.

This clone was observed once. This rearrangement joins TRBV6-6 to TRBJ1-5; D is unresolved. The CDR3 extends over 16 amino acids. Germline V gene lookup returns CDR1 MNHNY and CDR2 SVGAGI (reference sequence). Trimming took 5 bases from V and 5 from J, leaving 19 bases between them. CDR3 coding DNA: TGTGCCAGCAGTCGAGGAGGGTGGTCGGGAGATCAGCCCCAGCATTTT. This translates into CASSRGGWSGDQPQHF.

The CDR3 spells CASSPDSPNYGYTF. DNA for the CDR3: TGTGCCAGCAGTCCCGACAGTCCTAACTATGGCTACACCTTC. The rearrangement uses TRBV27 and TRBJ1-2, with D tentatively TRBD1 (5 bases). In germline, CDR1 is MNHEY, CDR2 SMNVEV (reference sequence). The CDR3 contains 14 residues. V was cut by 5 bases and J by 0 bases, with 10 bases left in between.

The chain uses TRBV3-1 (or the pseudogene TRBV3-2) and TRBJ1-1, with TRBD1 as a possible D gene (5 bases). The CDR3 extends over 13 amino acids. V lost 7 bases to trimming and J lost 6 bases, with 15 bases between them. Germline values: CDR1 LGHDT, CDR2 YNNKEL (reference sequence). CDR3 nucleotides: TGTGCCAGCACCCCCCGGGGGGTGGCTGAAGCTTTCTTT. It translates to CASTPRGVAEAFF.

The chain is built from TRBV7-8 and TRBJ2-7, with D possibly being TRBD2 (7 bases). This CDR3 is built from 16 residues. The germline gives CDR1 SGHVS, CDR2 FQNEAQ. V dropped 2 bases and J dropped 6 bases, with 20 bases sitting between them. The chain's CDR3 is CASSLTRRGGAPEQYF. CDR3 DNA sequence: TGTGCCAGCAGCTTAACCCGGCGAGGGGGGGCCCCCGAGCAGTACTTC. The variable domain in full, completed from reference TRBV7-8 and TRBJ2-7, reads GAGVSQSPRYKVAKRGQDVALRCDPISGHVSLFWYQQALGQGPEFLTYFQNEAQLDKSGLPSDRFFAERPEGSVSTLKIQRTQQEDSAVYLCASSLTRRGGAPEQYFGPGTRLTVT.

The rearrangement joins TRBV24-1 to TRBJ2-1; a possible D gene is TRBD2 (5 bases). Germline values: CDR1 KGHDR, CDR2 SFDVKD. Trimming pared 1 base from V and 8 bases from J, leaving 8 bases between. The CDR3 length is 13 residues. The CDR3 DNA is TGTGCCACCAGTGATTTTTCCGGGGATGAGCAGTTCTTC. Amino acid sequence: CATSDFSGDEQFF.

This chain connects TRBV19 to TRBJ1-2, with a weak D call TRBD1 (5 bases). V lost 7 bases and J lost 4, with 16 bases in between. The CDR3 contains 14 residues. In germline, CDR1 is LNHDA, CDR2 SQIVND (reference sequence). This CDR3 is CASIPQSRVYGYTF. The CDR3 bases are TGTGCCAGTATCCCTCAGAGCAGGGTCTATGGCTACACCTTC.

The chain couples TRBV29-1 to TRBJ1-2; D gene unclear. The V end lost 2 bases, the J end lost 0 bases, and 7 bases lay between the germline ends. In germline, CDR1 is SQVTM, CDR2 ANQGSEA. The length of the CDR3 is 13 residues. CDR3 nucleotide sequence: TGCAGCGTTGAAATCGGGGCTAACTATGGCTACACCTTC. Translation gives CSVEIGANYGYTF.

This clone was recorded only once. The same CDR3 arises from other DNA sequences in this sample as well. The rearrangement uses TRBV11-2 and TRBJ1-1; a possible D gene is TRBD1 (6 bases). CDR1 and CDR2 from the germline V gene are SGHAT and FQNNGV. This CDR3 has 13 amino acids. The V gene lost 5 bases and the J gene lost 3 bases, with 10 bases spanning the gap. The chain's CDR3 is CASSPDRDTEAFF. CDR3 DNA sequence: TGTGCCAGCAGCCCGGACAGAGACACTGAAGCTTTCTTT.

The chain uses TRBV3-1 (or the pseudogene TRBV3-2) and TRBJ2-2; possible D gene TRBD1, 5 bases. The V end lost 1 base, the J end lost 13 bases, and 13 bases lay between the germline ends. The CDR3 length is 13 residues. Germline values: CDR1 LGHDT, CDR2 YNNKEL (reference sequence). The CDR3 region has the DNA TGTGCCAGCAGCCAAGGTGGGGCGGATAGGCTGTTTTTT. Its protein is CASSQGGADRLFF.

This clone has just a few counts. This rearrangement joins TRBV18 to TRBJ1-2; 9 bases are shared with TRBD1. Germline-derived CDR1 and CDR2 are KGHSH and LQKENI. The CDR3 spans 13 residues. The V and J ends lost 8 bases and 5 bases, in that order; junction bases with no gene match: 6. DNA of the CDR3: TGTGCCAGCGCCTGGGACAGGGCTTATGGCTACACCTTC. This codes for CASAWDRAYGYTF.

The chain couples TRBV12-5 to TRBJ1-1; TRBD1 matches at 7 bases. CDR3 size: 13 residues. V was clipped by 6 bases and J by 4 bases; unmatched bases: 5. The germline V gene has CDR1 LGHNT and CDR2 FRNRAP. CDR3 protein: CASGRDSGTEAFF. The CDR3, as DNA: TGTGCTAGTGGCCGGGACAGCGGCACTGAAGCTTTCTTT.

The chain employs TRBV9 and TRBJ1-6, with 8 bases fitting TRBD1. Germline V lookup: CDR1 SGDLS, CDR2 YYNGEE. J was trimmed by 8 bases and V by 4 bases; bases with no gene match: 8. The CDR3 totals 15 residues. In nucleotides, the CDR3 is TGTGCCAGCAGCCGGACAGGGTCAAGGGATTCACCCCTCCACTTT. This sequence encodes CASSRTGSRDSPLHF.

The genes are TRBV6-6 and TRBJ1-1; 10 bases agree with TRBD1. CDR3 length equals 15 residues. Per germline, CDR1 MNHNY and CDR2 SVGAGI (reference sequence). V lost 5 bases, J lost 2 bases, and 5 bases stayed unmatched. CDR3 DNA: TGTGCCAGCAGTCCGCTGACAGGGGGCAACACTGAAGCTTTCTTT. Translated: CASSPLTGGNTEAFF.

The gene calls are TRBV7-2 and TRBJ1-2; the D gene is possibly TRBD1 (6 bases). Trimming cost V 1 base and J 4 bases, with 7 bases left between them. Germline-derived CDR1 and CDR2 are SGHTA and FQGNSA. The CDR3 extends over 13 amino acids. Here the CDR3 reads CASSLGTVYGYTF. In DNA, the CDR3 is TGTGCCAGCAGCTTAGGGACAGTCTATGGCTACACCTTC. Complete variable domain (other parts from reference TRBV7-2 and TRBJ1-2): GAGVSQSPSNKVTEKGKDVELRCDPISGHTALYWYRQSLGQGLEFLIYFQGNSAPDKSGLPSDRFSAERTGGSVSTLTIQRTQQEDSAVYLCASSLGTVYGYTFGSGTRLTVV.